Below, 21 T cell receptor beta chains from the same sample are listed, as sequenced in a study of T cell responses to AZD1222 COVID-19 vaccine. Clones were sequenced by immunoSEQ multiplex PCR, and TCRdb holds only the in-frame ones, with some missing. The data contain some 89,000 clones, under 95% of them singletons. This material consisted of peripheral blood, taken on day 0 of AZD1222 vaccination. These receptors were obtained from an adult in good health.

The chain uses TRBV7-9 and TRBJ1-4; D not certain. V lost 5 bases to trimming and J lost 3 bases, with 10 bases between them. Germline CDR1 reads SEHNR; CDR2 reads FQNEAQ (reference sequence). This CDR3 is 14 amino acids long. DNA for the CDR3: TGTGCCAGCAGCCGACTTCGAGCTAATGAAAAACTGTTTTTT. Translating it yields CASSRLRANEKLFF.

The chain couples TRBV7-2 to TRBJ1-3; D perhaps matches TRBD1 (5 bases). V gave up 3 bases and J gave up 0 bases, with 9 bases separating them. CDR3 length equals 15 residues. Per germline, CDR1 SGHTA and CDR2 FQGNSA. The CDR3: CASSFGGFSGNTIYF. Written as DNA, the CDR3 is TGTGCCAGCAGCTTCGGGGGGTTCTCTGGAAACACCATATATTTT. Variable domain in full (rest from reference TRBV7-2 and TRBJ1-3): GAGVSQSPSNKVTEKGKDVELRCDPISGHTALYWYRQSLGQGLEFLIYFQGNSAPDKSGLPSDRFSAERTGGSVSTLTIQRTQQEDSAVYLCASSFGGFSGNTIYFGEGSWLTVV.

The V gene is TRBV2, the J gene TRBJ1-5; 7 nucleotides agree with TRBD1. This CDR3 comprises 14 residues. Germline CDR1 and CDR2: SNHLY and FYNNEI. The ends lost 5 bases at V and 2 bases at J; junction bases unmatched: 3. Written as DNA, the CDR3 is TGTGCCAGCAGTAGACAGGGAGGCAATCAGCCCCAGCATTTT. Encoded protein: CASSRQGGNQPQHF. Full variable domain (outside the CDR3, taken from reference TRBV2 and TRBJ1-5): EPEVTQTPSHQVTQMGQEVILRCVPISNHLYFYWYRQILGQKVEFLVSFYNNEISEKSEIFDDQFSVERPDGSNFTLKIRSTKLEDSAMYFCASSRQGGNQPQHFGDGTRLSIL.

The V and J genes are TRBV10-2 and TRBJ2-7, with 9 positions matching TRBD2. Germline V gene data show CDR1 as WSHSY and CDR2 as SAAADI. This CDR3 has 16 amino acids. J was trimmed by 1 base and V by 6 bases; bases with no gene match: 10. The CDR3 DNA follows: TGCGCCAGCAGGGGTAGCGGGAGAGGCATATCCTACGAGCAGTACTTC. Residues: CASRGSGRGISYEQYF.

V is TRBV5-1 and J is TRBJ2-7; D remains unclear. Germline assignment: CDR1 SGHRS and CDR2 YFSETQ. Trimming left V 5 bases short and J 4 bases short, with 16 bases between. The CDR3 totals 14 residues. The CDR3 sequence is CASRRRNGDYEQYF. The CDR3 coding sequence is TGCGCCAGCAGAAGAAGGAACGGCGATTACGAGCAGTACTTC. The variable domain in full, with the rest retrieved from reference TRBV5-1 and TRBJ2-7, is KAGVTQTPRYLIKTRGQQVTLSCSPISGHRSVSWYQQTPGQGLQFLFEYFSETQRNKGNFPGRFSGRQFSNSRSEMNVSTLELGDSALYLCASRRRNGDYEQYFGPGTRLTVT.

This chain connects TRBV3-1 (or the pseudogene TRBV3-2) to TRBJ1-1; 10 bases agree with TRBD1. The V gene end was trimmed by 4 bases and the J gene end by 4 bases; junction bases not matched to a gene: 9. Germline assignment: CDR1 LGHDT and CDR2 YNNKEL (reference sequence). The CDR3 runs 16 residues. The CDR3 DNA is TGTGCCAGCAGCCTCGGGACAGGGGCGATAGGCACTGAAGCTTTCTTT. Its translation is CASSLGTGAIGTEAFF.

This clone appeared once. This CDR3 is CASSLESDTEAFF. The CDR3 bases are TGCGCCAGCAGCTTGGAGTCCGACACTGAAGCTTTCTTT. The V call is TRBV5-1, the J call TRBJ1-1; D call uncertain. The CDR3 has 13 amino acids. The V gene lost 0 bases and the J gene lost 3 bases, with 6 bases spanning the gap. The germline gives CDR1 SGHRS, CDR2 YFSETQ.

V usage is TRBV11-2 and J usage is TRBJ2-5; 11 nucleotides match TRBD2. The junction had 4 bases not matched to a gene; V was cut back by 3 bases and J by 1 base. Germline CDR1 reads SGHAT; CDR2 reads FQNNGV. This CDR3 is built from 16 residues. CDR3 in amino acids: CASSFTSGSGQETQYF. The CDR3 bases are TGTGCCAGCAGCTTCACTAGCGGGAGTGGCCAAGAGACCCAGTACTTC.

The V and J genes are TRBV5-1 and TRBJ1-3; no firm D call. The CDR3 runs to 14 residues. Trimming took off 0 bases at V and 8 bases at J, with 12 bases between the two ends. Germline V gene sequence: CDR1 SGHRS, CDR2 YFSETQ. The CDR3 is CASSLGRVGDTIYF. Written as DNA, the CDR3 is TGCGCCAGCAGCTTGGGAAGGGTCGGGGACACCATATATTTT.

The chain combines TRBV30 with TRBJ1-1; D call uncertain. V dropped 3 bases and J dropped 1 base, with 6 bases sitting between them. The CDR3 has 12 amino acids. Germline lookup yields CDR1 GTSNPN and CDR2 SVGIG (reference sequence). DNA for the CDR3: TGTGCCTGGAGCGCATCGAACACTGAAGCTTTCTTT. Its translation is CAWSASNTEAFF.

This clone was detected only once. The chain joins TRBV7-9 to TRBJ1-1; D gene uncertain. The CDR3 loop spans 13 amino acids. Per germline, CDR1 SEHNR and CDR2 FQNEAQ (reference sequence). V was trimmed by 8 bases and J by 0 bases, leaving 10 bases between them. The CDR3: CASSSGMNTEAFF. CDR3 nucleotide sequence: TGTGCCAGCTCGTCAGGCATGAACACTGAAGCTTTCTTT.

The rearrangement joins TRBV19 to TRBJ2-6; D gene unclear. Germline values: CDR1 LNHDA, CDR2 SQIVND (reference sequence). V lost 6 bases and J lost 6, with 9 bases in between. CDR3 length: 13 residues. In DNA, the CDR3 is TGTGCCAGTAGAAACCTCTTGGCCAACGTCCTGACTTTC. This sequence encodes CASRNLLANVLTF.

This clone has a handful of counts. The CDR3, as DNA: TGTGCCACCCAGGGGCACACTGAAGCTTTCTTT. Amino acids: CATQGHTEAFF. V and J are TRBV25-1 and TRBJ1-1, with D possibly TRBD1 on 6 matching bases. Trimming took 10 bases from V and 3 from J, leaving 9 bases between them. Looked up from germline, CDR1 is MGHDK and CDR2 is SYGVNS. The CDR3 runs 11 residues.

This chain uses TRBV10-2 with TRBJ2-6, with D uncertain. The CDR3 runs 16 residues. From germline, CDR1 is WSHSY and CDR2 SAAADI. V was shortened by 0 bases and J by 0 bases, with 6 bases between the two germline ends. CDR3 region: CASSESRVSGANVLTF. The CDR3 DNA is TGCGCCAGCAGTGAGTCAAGGGTCTCTGGGGCCAACGTCCTGACTTTC.

The chain's CDR3 is CASSPDRERGSEQFF. The CDR3 bases are TGTGCCAGCAGCCCAGACAGGGAACGAGGGAGTGAGCAGTTCTTC. The chain couples TRBV7-3 to TRBJ2-1; TRBD1 agrees at 7 bases. The V gene end was trimmed by 5 bases and the J gene end by 9 bases; junction bases not matched to a gene: 13. CDR3 length: 15 amino acids. Germline CDR1 is SGHTA and CDR2 is FQGTGA.

The chain carries TRBV19 and TRBJ1-5; D not resolved. CDR3 length equals 13 residues. Germline V gene sequence: CDR1 LNHDA, CDR2 SQIVND (reference sequence). The germline V and J ends were trimmed by 7 bases and 10 bases, with 17 bases remaining between them. The CDR3 is CASNEVEGRPQHF. The CDR3 coding sequence is TGTGCCAGTAATGAGGTGGAGGGTCGACCCCAGCATTTT.

The chain uses TRBV19 and TRBJ1-4; D is unclear. The V gene's germline CDR1 is LNHDA and CDR2 SQIVND (reference sequence). V was pared by 4 bases and J by 7 bases, with 13 bases between. This CDR3 comprises 14 residues. CDR3 coding DNA: TGTGCCAGTAGTAGGAGGGAGGTCGGTGAAAAACTGTTTTTT. It specifies CASSRREVGEKLFF.

The chain is built from TRBV5-1 and TRBJ1-2; D is perhaps TRBD1 (5 bases). The CDR3 has 13 amino acids. V lost 0 bases to trimming and J lost 7 bases, with 10 bases between them. Germline values: CDR1 SGHRS, CDR2 YFSETQ. CDR3 sequence (DNA): TGCGCCAGCAGCTTGGTTCAGGGTTTTGGCTACACCTTC. This gives the protein CASSLVQGFGYTF. The full variable domain, in which reference TRBV5-1 and TRBJ1-2 provide the parts outside the CDR3, is KAGVTQTPRYLIKTRGQQVTLSCSPISGHRSVSWYQQTPGQGLQFLFEYFSETQRNKGNFPGRFSGRQFSNSRSEMNVSTLELGDSALYLCASSLVQGFGYTFGSGTRLTVV.

V is TRBV5-1 and J is TRBJ2-1, with TRBD2 as a possible D gene (5 bases). Germline loops: CDR1 SGHRS, CDR2 YFSETQ. The V end was cut by 0 bases, the J end by 9 bases, with 7 bases between. The CDR3 runs 12 residues. CDR3 in DNA: TGCGCCAGCAGCTTGGAGGACTTTGAGCAGTTCTTC. Its protein product is CASSLEDFEQFF.

This chain links TRBV6-5 with TRBJ2-7; D not resolved. CDR1 is MNHEY and CDR2 is SVGAGI in the germline V gene. The CDR3 is 16 amino acids. Trimming removed 0 bases from V and 1 base from J, with 13 bases in between. CDR3 loop: CASSYSSLDGSYEQYF. In DNA form, the CDR3 reads TGTGCCAGCAGTTACTCAAGTTTGGACGGATCCTACGAGCAGTACTTC.

V and J are TRBV27 and TRBJ1-1; possible D gene TRBD1, 6 bases. The germline gives CDR1 MNHEY, CDR2 SMNVEV (reference sequence). This CDR3 contains 14 residues. The V end was cut by 6 bases, the J end by 1 base, with 12 bases between. In DNA, the CDR3 is TGTGCCAGCAGGGGGGGCGCATGGAACACTGAAGCTTTCTTT. This translates into CASRGGAWNTEAFF.